This T cell receptor beta chain came from a study of early T cells in non-severe SARS-CoV-2 infection. TCRdb recomputed calls from the 5' RACE reads with MiXCR, one row per CDR3 protein. The table lists roughly 55,000 distinct CDR3 sequences, 15% of them singletons. This CDR3 has 14 amino acids. V shed 8 bases and J 2 bases; nucleotides not matched to a gene: 5. CDR1 is GTSNPN, CDR2 SVGIG, per germline (reference sequence). The clonotype was recovered from an adult who was a healthcare worker with PCR-confirmed SARS-CoV-2 infection or an uninfected control (not recorded which). The J gene is TRBJ2-2, the V gene TRBV30, with 10 positions matching TRBD1. This specimen consisted of whole blood, obtained at baseline. DNA of the CDR3: TGTGCCAGAGACAGGGGGCTAAACACCGGGGAGCTGTTTTTT. Translated, it gives CARDRGLNTGELFF.